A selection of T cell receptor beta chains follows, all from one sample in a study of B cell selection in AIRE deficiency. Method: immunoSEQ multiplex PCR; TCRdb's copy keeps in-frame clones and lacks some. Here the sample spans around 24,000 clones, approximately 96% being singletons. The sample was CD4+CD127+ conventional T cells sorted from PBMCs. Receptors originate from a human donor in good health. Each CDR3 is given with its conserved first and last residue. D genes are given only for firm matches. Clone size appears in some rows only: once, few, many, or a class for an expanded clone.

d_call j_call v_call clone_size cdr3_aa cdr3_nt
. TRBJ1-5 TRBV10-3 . CAISEYQDSNQPQHF TGTGCCATCAGTGAATATCAGGATTCCAATCAGCCCCAGCATTTT
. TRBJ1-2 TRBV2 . CASSSRGKDYGYTF TGTGCCAGCAGTTCACGGGGGAAGGACTATGGCTACACCTTC
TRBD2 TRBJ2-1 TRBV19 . CASIWERGVFSPSYNEQFF TGTGCCAGTATTTGGGAGCGGGGGGTCTTTTCCCCCTCTTACAATGAGCAGTTCTTC
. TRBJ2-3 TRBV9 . CASSVGGLHTQYF TGTGCCAGCAGCGTAGGCGGGTTACATACGCAGTATTTT
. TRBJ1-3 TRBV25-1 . CASSEPGHGNTIYF TGTGCCAGCAGTGAACCGGGCCACGGAAACACCATATATTTT
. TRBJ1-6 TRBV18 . CASSPFGSNQSPLHF TGTGCCAGCTCACCTTTTGGGTCTAATCAATCACCCCTCCACTTT
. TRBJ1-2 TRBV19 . CASSTDKKYGYTF TGTGCCAGTAGTACGGACAAAAAATATGGCTACACCTTC
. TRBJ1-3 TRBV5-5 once CASSLDGSGNTIYF TGTGCCAGCAGCCTAGACGGGTCTGGAAACACCATATATTTT
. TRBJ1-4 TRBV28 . CASSPSSQLFF TGTGCCAGCAGTCCCTCGAGTCAACTGTTTTTT
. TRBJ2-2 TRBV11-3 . CASSLYTGELFF TGTGCCAGCAGCTTATACACCGGGGAGCTGTTTTTT
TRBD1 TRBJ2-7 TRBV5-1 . CASSPDRGVTYEQYF TGCGCCAGCAGCCCGGACAGGGGGGTGACCTACGAGCAGTACTTC
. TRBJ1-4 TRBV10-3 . CAISPTSGATNEKLFF TGTGCCATCAGTCCTACAAGCGGGGCTACTAATGAAAAACTGTTTTTT
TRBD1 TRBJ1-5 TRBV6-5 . CASSRGTGEPQHF TGTGCCAGCAGCCGCGGGACAGGGGAGCCCCAGCATTTT
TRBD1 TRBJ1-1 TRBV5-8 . CASSPAQGARTEAFF TGTGCCAGCAGCCCTGCCCAGGGGGCTAGGACTGAAGCTTTCTTT
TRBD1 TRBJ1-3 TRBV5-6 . CASSLGQGTYGNTIYF TGTGCCAGCAGCTTAGGACAGGGGACTTACGGAAACACCATATATTTT
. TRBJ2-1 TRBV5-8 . CASSLSALNYNEQFF TGTGCCAGCAGTCTGAGCGCTCTGAACTACAATGAGCAGTTCTTC
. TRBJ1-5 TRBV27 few CASSLQGNNQPQHF TGTGCCAGCAGTCTACAGGGAAACAATCAGCCCCAGCATTTT
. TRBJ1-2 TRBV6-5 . CASSYGDKTYGYTF TGTGCCAGCAGTTACGGGGACAAGACCTATGGCTACACCTTC
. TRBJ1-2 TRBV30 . CAWSRGAARTNYGYTF TGTGCCTGGAGCCGTGGGGCAGCACGTACTAACTATGGCTACACCTTC
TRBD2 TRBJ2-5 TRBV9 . CASSPRERGGRETQYF TGTGCCAGCAGCCCTCGTGAGAGGGGAGGGAGAGAGACCCAGTACTTC
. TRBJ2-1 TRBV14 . CASSQERPRYGHEQFF TGTGCCAGCAGCCAAGAAAGACCCCGTTACGGCCATGAGCAGTTCTTC
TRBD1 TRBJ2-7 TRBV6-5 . CASSYSRTGTYEQYF TGTGCCAGCAGTTACTCGAGGACAGGGACCTACGAGCAGTACTTC
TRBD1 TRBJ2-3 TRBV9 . CASNAGTGDTDTQYF TGTGCCAGCAACGCCGGGACAGGAGACACAGATACGCAGTATTTT
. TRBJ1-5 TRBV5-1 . CASSLGAVNQPQHF TGCGCCAGCAGCTTGGGGGCAGTTAATCAGCCCCAGCATTTT
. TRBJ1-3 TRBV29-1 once CSVASGGTSGNTIYF TGCAGCGTTGCGAGCGGAGGTACCTCTGGAAACACCATATATTTT
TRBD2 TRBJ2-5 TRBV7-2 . CASSSGLAGFQETQYF TGTGCCAGCAGCTCCGGACTAGCGGGCTTCCAAGAGACCCAGTACTTC
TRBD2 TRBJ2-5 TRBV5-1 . CASSLGLAGGREETQYF TGCGCCAGCAGCTTGGGACTAGCGGGGGGGCGCGAAGAGACCCAGTACTTC
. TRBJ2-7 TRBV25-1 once CASSGVVGQYF TGTGCCAGCAGTGGCGTTGTCGGGCAGTACTTC
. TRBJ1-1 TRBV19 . CASSKLRGSKNTEAFF TGTGCCAGTAGTAAATTAAGGGGATCGAAGAACACTGAAGCTTTCTTT
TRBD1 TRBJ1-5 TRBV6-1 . CASSARGHNQPQHF TGTGCCAGCAGTGCCAGGGGGCACAATCAGCCCCAGCATTTT
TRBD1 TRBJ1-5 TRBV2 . CASSFTGDPNQPQHF TGTGCCAGCAGCTTTACAGGGGATCCCAATCAGCCCCAGCATTTT